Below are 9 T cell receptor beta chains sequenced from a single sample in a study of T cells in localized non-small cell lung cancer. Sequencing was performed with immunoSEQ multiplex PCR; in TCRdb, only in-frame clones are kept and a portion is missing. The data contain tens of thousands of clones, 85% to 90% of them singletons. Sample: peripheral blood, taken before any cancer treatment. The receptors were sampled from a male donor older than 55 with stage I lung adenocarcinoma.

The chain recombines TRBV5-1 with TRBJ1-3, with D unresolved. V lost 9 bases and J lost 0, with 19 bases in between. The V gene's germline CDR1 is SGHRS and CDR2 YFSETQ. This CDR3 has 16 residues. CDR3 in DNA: TGCGCCACCGGGTGTAGCCCTTGCTCCTCTGGAAACACCATATATTTT. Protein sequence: CATGCSPCSSGNTIYF.

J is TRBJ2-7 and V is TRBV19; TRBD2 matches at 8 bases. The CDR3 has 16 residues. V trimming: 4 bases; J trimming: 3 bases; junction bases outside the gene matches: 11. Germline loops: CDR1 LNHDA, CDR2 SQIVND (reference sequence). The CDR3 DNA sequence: TGTGCCAGTAGTACCTCCTTAGCGGGACAAGTCTACGAGCAGTACTTC. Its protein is CASSTSLAGQVYEQYF.

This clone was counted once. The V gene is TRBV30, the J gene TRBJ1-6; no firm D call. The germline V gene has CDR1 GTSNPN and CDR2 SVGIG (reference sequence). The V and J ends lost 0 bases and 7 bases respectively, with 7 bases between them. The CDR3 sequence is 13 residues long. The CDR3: CAWSVSENSPLHF. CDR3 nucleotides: TGTGCCTGGAGTGTGAGTGAGAATTCACCCCTCCACTTT.

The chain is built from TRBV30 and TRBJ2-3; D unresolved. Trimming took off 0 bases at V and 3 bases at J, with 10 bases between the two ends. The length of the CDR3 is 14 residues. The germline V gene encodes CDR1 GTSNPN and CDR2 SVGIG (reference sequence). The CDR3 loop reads CAWSVGSETDTQYF. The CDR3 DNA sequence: TGTGCCTGGAGTGTTGGGTCTGAGACAGATACGCAGTATTTT.

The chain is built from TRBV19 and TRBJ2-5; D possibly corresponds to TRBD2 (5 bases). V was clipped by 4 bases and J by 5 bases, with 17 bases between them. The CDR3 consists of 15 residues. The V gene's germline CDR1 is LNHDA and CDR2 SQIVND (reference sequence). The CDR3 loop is CASSTNRASGETQYF. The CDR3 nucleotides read TGTGCCAGTAGTACAAACCGGGCCTCGGGGGAGACCCAGTACTTC.

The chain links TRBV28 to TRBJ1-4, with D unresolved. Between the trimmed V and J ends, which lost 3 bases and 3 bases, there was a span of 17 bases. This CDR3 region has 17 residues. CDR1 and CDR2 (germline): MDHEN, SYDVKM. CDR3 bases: TGTGCCAGCAGTTTTATCGGGTCCAACTTTGCTAATGAAAAACTGTTTTTT. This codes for CASSFIGSNFANEKLFF.

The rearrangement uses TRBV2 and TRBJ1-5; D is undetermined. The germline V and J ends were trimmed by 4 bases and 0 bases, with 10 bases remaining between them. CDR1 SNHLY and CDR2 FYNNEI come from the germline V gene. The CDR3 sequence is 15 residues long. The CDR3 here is CASSVRANSNQPQHF. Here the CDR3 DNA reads TGTGCCAGCAGTGTTAGGGCCAATAGCAATCAGCCCCAGCATTTT.

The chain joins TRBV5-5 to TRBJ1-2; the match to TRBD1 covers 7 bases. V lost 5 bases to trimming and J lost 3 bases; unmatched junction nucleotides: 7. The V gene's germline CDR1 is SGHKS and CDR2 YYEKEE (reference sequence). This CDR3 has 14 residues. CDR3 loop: CASRVQGTDYGYTF. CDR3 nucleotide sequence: TGTGCCAGCAGAGTACAGGGGACCGACTATGGCTACACCTTC.

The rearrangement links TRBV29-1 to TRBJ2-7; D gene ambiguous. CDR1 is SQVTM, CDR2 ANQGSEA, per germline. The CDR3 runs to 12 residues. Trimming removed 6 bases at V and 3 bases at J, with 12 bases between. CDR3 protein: CSVRALGYEQYF. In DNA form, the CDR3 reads TGCAGCGTCCGGGCCTTAGGCTACGAGCAGTACTTC.